This T cell receptor beta chain was observed in a study of blood T cell repertoires in COVID-19. Whole-study context: Samples of COVID-19 (acute and convalescent) were obtained from the United States, Italy and Spain.

Trimming cost V 3 bases and J 2 bases, with 7 bases left between them. The CDR3 extends over 13 amino acids. Per the germline V gene, CDR1 is MDHEN and CDR2 is SYDVKM. Profiled with immunoSEQ multiplex PCR; TCRdb holds only in-frame clones, not every one. Of 100,000 to 150,000 clones detected, roughly 83% appear once; the ten largest clones hold around a third. This chain links TRBV28 with TRBJ2-5; D not certain. The sample was peripheral blood. This clonotype was sampled from a man between 35 and 55 years old with active or convalescent COVID-19. The CDR3 loop is CASSFPTQETQYF. CDR3 DNA sequence: TGTGCCAGCAGTTTCCCCACACAAGAGACCCAGTACTTC.